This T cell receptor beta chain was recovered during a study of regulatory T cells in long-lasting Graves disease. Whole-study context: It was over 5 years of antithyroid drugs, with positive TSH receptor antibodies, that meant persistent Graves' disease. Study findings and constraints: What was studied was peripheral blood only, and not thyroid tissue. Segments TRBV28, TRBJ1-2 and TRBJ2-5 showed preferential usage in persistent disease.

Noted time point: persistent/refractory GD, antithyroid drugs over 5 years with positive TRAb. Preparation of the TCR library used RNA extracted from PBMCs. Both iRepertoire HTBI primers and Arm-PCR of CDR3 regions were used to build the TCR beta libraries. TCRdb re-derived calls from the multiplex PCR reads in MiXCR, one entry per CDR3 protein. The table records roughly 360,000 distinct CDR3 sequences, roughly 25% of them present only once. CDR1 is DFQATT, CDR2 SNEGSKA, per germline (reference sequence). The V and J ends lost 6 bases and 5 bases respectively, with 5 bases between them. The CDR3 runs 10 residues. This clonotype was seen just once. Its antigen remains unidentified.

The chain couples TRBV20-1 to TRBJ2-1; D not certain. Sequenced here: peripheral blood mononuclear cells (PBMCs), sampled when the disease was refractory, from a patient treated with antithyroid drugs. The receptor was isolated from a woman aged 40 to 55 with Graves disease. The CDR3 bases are TGCAGTGCCCTACACAATGAGCAGTTCTTC. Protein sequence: CSALHNEQFF.